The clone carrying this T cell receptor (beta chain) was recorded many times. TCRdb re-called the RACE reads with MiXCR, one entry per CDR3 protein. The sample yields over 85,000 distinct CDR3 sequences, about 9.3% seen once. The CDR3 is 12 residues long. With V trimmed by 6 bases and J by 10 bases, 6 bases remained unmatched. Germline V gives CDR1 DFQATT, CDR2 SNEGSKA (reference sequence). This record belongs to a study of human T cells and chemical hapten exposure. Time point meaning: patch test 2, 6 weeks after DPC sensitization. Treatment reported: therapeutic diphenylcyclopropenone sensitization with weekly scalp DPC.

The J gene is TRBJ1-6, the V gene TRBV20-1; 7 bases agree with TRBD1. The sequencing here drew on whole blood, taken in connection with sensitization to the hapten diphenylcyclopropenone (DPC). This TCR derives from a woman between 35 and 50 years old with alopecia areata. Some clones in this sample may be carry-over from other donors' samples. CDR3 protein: CSAKGTDSPLHF. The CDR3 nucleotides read TGCAGTGCGAAAGGGACAGACTCACCCCTCCACTTT.